This is a list of T cell receptor beta chains from one sample in a study of T cell changes during pregnancy in multiple sclerosis. Sequencing used immunoSEQ multiplex PCR; TCRdb keeps in-frame clones, though not all of them. The sample yields about 60,000 clones, approximately 91% seen once. This sample comprised CD4+ T cells from peripheral blood mononuclear cells, obtained in the first trimester of pregnancy. These receptors all stem from a female donor with multiple sclerosis, enrolled in a pregnancy study. CDR3s include the opening cysteine and the closing phenylalanine or tryptophan. D genes are given only for firm matches. Not all rows give a size; the values are once, few, many and, for expanded clones, a class.

>NA|TRBJ2-5|TRBV7-2|TRBD1
TGTGCCAGCGGACAGGCTGCGAGGGAGACCCAGTACTTC
CASGQAARETQYF
>NA|TRBJ2-7|TRBV5-1|TRBD1
TGCGCCAGCGGGTACAGGGGAGTGGACGAGCAGTACTTC
CASGYRGVDEQYF
>NA|TRBJ2-2|TRBV9|TRBD1
TGTGCCAGCAGCTTCGGACAGGGGAGGGGCGGGGAGCTGTTTTTT
CASSFGQGRGGELFF
>once|TRBJ2-7|TRBV11-1|TRBD2
TGTGCCAGCAGCTCTGGACTAGCGGCGTCCTACGAGCAGTACTTC
CASSSGLAASYEQYF
>NA|TRBJ1-5|TRBV19|NA
TGTGCCAGTAGTATAGAGGGAACAGGGAAGCCCCAGCATTTT
CASSIEGTGKPQHF
>NA|TRBJ1-1|TRBV9|NA
TGTGCCAGCAGCGTAGCTCAGGGGCAACACACTGAAGCTTTCTTT
CASSVAQGQHTEAFF
>NA|TRBJ1-3|TRBV18|NA
TGTGCCAGCTCACCATCTGCAGGGTTCTCCGGAAACACCATATATTTT
CASSPSAGFSGNTIYF
>NA|TRBJ1-4|TRBV15|NA
TGTGCCACCAGCAGAGTTGGAGGGGAATCTAATGAAAAACTGTTTTTT
CATSRVGGESNEKLFF
>few|TRBJ2-7|TRBV6-5|NA
TGTGCCAGCAGCCCACCTAGGGGGTCGCGGGAGCAGTACTTC
CASSPPRGSREQYF
>NA|TRBJ1-2|TRBV15|TRBD1
TGTGCCACCAGGCCTCCCGGGACAGGGGGCGTCCGCTACACCTTC
CATRPPGTGGVRYTF
>NA|TRBJ1-2|TRBV7-2|NA
TGTGCCAGCAGCTTAACGGGGGATTATGGCTACACCTTC
CASSLTGDYGYTF
>NA|TRBJ1-3|TRBV6-5|TRBD1
TGTGCCAGCAGAGCCAGGGGGACCATATATTTT
CASRARGTIYF
>NA|TRBJ2-7|TRBV6-6|NA
TGTGCCAGCAGTTACTCTTCGGGGTCTAACTCCTACGAGCAGTACTTC
CASSYSSGSNSYEQYF
>NA|TRBJ1-2|TRBV5-4|NA
TGTGCCAGCAGCTCGCCCCGGGACTTTGCGGGCTACACCTTC
CASSSPRDFAGYTF
>NA|TRBJ2-6|TRBV19|TRBD1
TGTGCCAGCCTACGACAGGGAATCCCTGGGGCCAACGTCCTGACTTTC
CASLRQGIPGANVLTF
>NA|TRBJ1-2|TRBV4-3|NA
TGCGCCAGCAGCCAAGATCAAGGGGTTTATGGCTACACCTTC
CASSQDQGVYGYTF
>NA|TRBJ2-7|TRBV4-3|NA
TGCGCCAGCAGCCAAGGGACAGGCCGCGGGGGGTACGAGCAGTACTTC
CASSQGTGRGGYEQYF